The T cell receptor (beta chain) described here comes from a study of response to subunit inactivated influenza vaccine (dated by TCRdb to 2017 to 2018). About the study as a whole: Deep quantitative profiling of the T cell receptor repertoire was used in the study to follow responses to a trivalent subunit inactivated influenza vaccine. Results and caveats for the whole study, not just this receptor: The authors proposed that each seasonal influenza vaccination may bring in only a limited number of new T cells.

The library was produced with RT-PCR. Sequenced on an Illumina HiSeq 2500. TCRdb cleaned the public reads at Q25 with fastp, built clones with MiXCR and kept in-frame beta chains. Here each entry gathers all rows of one CDR3 protein and keeps the most common genes and DNA. Counted in this sample were 550,000 to 600,000 distinct CDR3 sequences; roughly 10% of them appeared once. The ten top clones hold more than 8.5% of the sample. This clonotype has only a few counts. Its recognized antigen is unknown. No much larger clone exists at a distance of one base, and base qualities are not known. V is pruned by 5 bases and J by 2 bases, leaving 7 bases of the junction without a gene match. Reading from cysteine to phenylalanine, the CDR3 counts 16 amino acids. The entry retains the CDR3 DNA only, 48 bases that are in frame from base 1. Based on the germline V gene, the CDR1 and CDR2 sequences are MDHEN and SYDVKM.

The source is a man aged 50-59 years who received an inactivated influenza vaccine. Donor details come from another sample of the same person, matched by shared clones. Recombination joined TRBV28 with TRBJ2-1; TRBD2 fits 9 bases in the junction. The sample in question was PBMCs from blood, obtained on the day of vaccination. The CDR3 protein is CASSPRGGRAYNEQFF. The sequenced DNA is TGTGCCAGCAGTCCCCGTGGCGGGAGGGCCTACAATGAGCAGTTCTTC.